This is a list of T cell receptor beta chains from one sample in a study of shared clonotypes between healthy human individuals. Generated by immunoSEQ multiplex PCR, the TCRdb table keeps only in-frame clones and is missing some. The repertoire includes 2 million to 2.5 million clones, 85% to 95% of them detected once, and around 1.7% sits in the top ten. Material for sequencing was naive CD8+ T cells from PBMCs. Every receptor here comes from a young man in good health. Some clones in this sample may be carry-over from other donors' samples. The CDR3 runs from the conserved cysteine through the conserved F or W. D genes are given only for firm matches. Expanded clones are given a class, and other clones once, few, many or no size at all.

clone size	J gene	V gene	D gene	CDR3 protein	CDR3 DNA
NA	TRBJ2-3	TRBV9	NA	CASSPPTDTQYF	TGTGCCAGCAGCCCCCCCACGGATACGCAGTATTTT
NA	TRBJ2-3	TRBV9	NA	CASSVGLTGVADTQYF	TGTGCCAGCAGCGTAGGACTCACCGGGGTCGCAGATACGCAGTATTTT
NA	TRBJ2-7	TRBV6-6	NA	CASGEYEQYF	TGTGCCAGCGGGGAATACGAGCAGTACTTC
once	TRBJ2-7	TRBV29-1	NA	CSVVQGGGYEQYF	TGCAGCGTTGTACAGGGGGGAGGGTACGAGCAGTACTTC
once	TRBJ1-3	TRBV6-1	NA	CASSQPTSGNTIYF	TGTGCCAGCAGCCAGCCGACCTCTGGAAACACCATATATTTT
NA	TRBJ1-1	TRBV6-5	NA	CASTPRRGTNTEAFF	TGTGCCAGCACGCCTAGGAGGGGTACGAACACTGAAGCTTTCTTT
NA	TRBJ1-1	TRBV10-2	NA	CASSEQEMNTEAFF	TGCGCCAGCAGTGAGCAAGAGATGAACACTGAAGCTTTCTTT
NA	TRBJ1-2	TRBV7-9	NA	CASSLGGLNGYTF	TGTGCCAGCAGCTTGGGAGGGCTTAATGGCTACACCTTC
NA	TRBJ2-1	TRBV6-5	NA	CASRYHPGGNNEQFF	TGTGCCAGCCGATACCACCCGGGTGGCAACAATGAGCAGTTCTTC
NA	TRBJ1-4	TRBV28	NA	CASSSGPANEKLFF	TGTGCCAGCAGTTCAGGGCCCGCGAATGAAAAACTGTTTTTT
NA	TRBJ2-1	TRBV10-2	TRBD2	CASSLAGVYNEQFF	TGCGCCAGCAGTCTAGCGGGAGTCTACAATGAGCAGTTCTTC
NA	TRBJ2-7	TRBV14	TRBD1	CASSQTRQGGEQYF	TGTGCCAGCAGCCAAACCCGACAGGGCGGCGAGCAGTACTTC
once	TRBJ2-7	TRBV27	NA	CASKIAMATEQYF	TGTGCCAGCAAGATCGCGATGGCTACTGAGCAGTACTTC
NA	TRBJ1-4	TRBV11-2	NA	CASSLWTDNEKLFF	TGTGCCAGCAGCTTATGGACGGACAATGAAAAACTGTTTTTT
NA	TRBJ2-6	TRBV2	NA	CASVLQGGANVLTF	TGTGCCAGCGTATTGCAGGGCGGGGCCAACGTCCTGACTTTC
NA	TRBJ2-2	TRBV9	NA	CASSLYATSDTGELFF	TGTGCCAGCAGTCTCTACGCAACAAGCGACACCGGGGAGCTGTTTTTT
NA	TRBJ2-5	TRBV13	NA	CASSWWEEQETQYF	TGTGCCAGCAGCTGGTGGGAGGAACAGGAGACCCAGTACTTC
NA	TRBJ2-2	TRBV4-1	NA	CASSQGLGLTGELFF	TGCGCCAGCAGCCAAGGATTGGGACTGACCGGGGAGCTGTTTTTT
NA	TRBJ2-3	TRBV9	NA	CASSVHPGELTDTQYF	TGTGCCAGCAGCGTACATCCGGGAGAGCTCACAGATACGCAGTATTTT
NA	TRBJ2-7	TRBV30	NA	CAWSVGGRLSYEQYF	TGTGCCTGGAGTGTTGGGGGCCGACTCTCCTACGAGCAGTACTTC
NA	TRBJ2-1	TRBV28	TRBD2	CASTPLSLGLAGIGNEQFF	TGTGCCAGCACCCCCCTGAGCCTCGGACTAGCGGGAATAGGGAATGAGCAGTTCTTC
NA	TRBJ1-2	TRBV12-5	TRBD1	CASGTITGTDYGYTF	TGTGCTAGTGGTACAATAACCGGGACAGACTATGGCTACACCTTC
NA	TRBJ1-2	TRBV2	NA	CASSELGSTNYGYTF	TGTGCCAGCAGTGAGTTGGGCAGCACAAACTATGGCTACACCTTC
NA	TRBJ2-3	TRBV19	TRBD2	CASSEVGLAGDTQYF	TGTGCCAGTAGCGAAGTAGGGCTAGCGGGAGATACGCAGTATTTT
NA	TRBJ2-7	TRBV27	NA	CASSFVSAALGEQYF	TGTGCCAGCAGTTTCGTCTCGGCCGCCCTGGGGGAGCAGTACTTC
NA	TRBJ2-7	TRBV27	TRBD1	CASSGTGAGEQYF	TGTGCCAGCAGCGGGACAGGGGCGGGGGAGCAGTACTTC
NA	TRBJ2-7	TRBV6-5	NA	CASSGDAGSSYEQYF	TGTGCCAGCAGTGGGGACGCGGGGAGCTCCTACGAGCAGTACTTC
NA	TRBJ2-7	TRBV6-5	TRBD1	CATRGQVPYAEQYF	TGTGCCACCAGAGGACAGGTCCCATACGCCGAGCAGTACTTC
NA	TRBJ1-2	TRBV29-1	TRBD1	CSVEEEDRDGYGYTF	TGCAGCGTTGAAGAAGAGGACAGGGACGGCTATGGCTACACCTTC
NA	TRBJ2-2	TRBV4-1	TRBD2	CASSLSGSGSGELFF	TGCGCCAGCAGCCTTAGCGGGAGCGGATCTGGTGAGCTGTTTTTT
NA	TRBJ2-1	TRBV19	TRBD2	CASSRGGFDEQFF	TGTGCCAGTAGTAGGGGGGGGTTCGATGAGCAGTTCTTC
NA	TRBJ2-7	TRBV27	TRBD2	CASSLAPGGTEQYF	TGTGCCAGCAGTTTAGCTCCGGGGGGGACCGAGCAGTACTTC
NA	TRBJ1-1	TRBV28	NA	CASSLSLNMNTEAFF	TGTGCCAGCAGTTTATCTTTGAACATGAACACTGAAGCTTTCTTT
once	TRBJ2-1	TRBV4-3	TRBD2	CASSQDEVAGSYNEQFF	TGCGCCAGCAGCCAAGATGAGGTAGCGGGGTCATACAATGAGCAGTTCTTC
NA	TRBJ2-7	TRBV6-1	NA	CASSDYGPGPYAQYF	TGTGCCAGCAGTGACTATGGCCCGGGTCCCTACGCGCAGTACTTC
NA	TRBJ2-5	TRBV15	NA	CATREGAGSGETQYF	TGTGCCACCAGGGAGGGGGCCGGTTCAGGGGAGACCCAGTACTTC
NA	TRBJ2-3	TRBV5-1	TRBD1	CASSLTPGQPTDTQYF	TGCGCCAGCAGCTTGACCCCGGGACAGCCAACAGATACGCAGTATTTT
NA	TRBJ1-4	TRBV9	NA	CASSPGTTPNEKLFF	TGTGCCAGCAGCCCGGGGACAACCCCAAATGAAAAACTGTTTTTT
NA	TRBJ2-1	TRBV4-3	NA	CASSQVGSNNEQFF	TGCGCCAGCAGCCAAGTAGGATCAAACAATGAGCAGTTCTTC
NA	TRBJ2-1	TRBV27	TRBD2	CASSLFPAGGPGNEQFF	TGTGCCAGCAGTTTATTTCCGGCGGGAGGGCCGGGCAATGAGCAGTTCTTC
NA	TRBJ2-4	TRBV28	NA	CASSSWGEEAKNIQYF	TGTGCCAGCAGTTCGTGGGGGGAGGAAGCCAAAAACATTCAGTACTTC
NA	TRBJ2-2	TRBV29-1	NA	CSVDAGTGELFF	TGCAGCGTTGATGCGGGAACCGGGGAGCTGTTTTTT
NA	TRBJ2-1	TRBV9	NA	CASSVVGDEQFF	TGTGCCAGCAGCGTAGTTGGGGATGAGCAGTTCTTC
NA	TRBJ2-7	TRBV30	NA	CAWGPGGGIVVEQYF	TGTGCATGGGGGCCCGGAGGGGGGATCGTAGTCGAGCAGTACTTC
NA	TRBJ1-1	TRBV27	NA	CASSSLTSMNTEAFF	TGTGCCAGCAGCTCCCTGACATCCATGAACACTGAAGCTTTCTTT